This TCR beta chain was recovered during a study of shared clonotypes between healthy human individuals. In the study overall: The donor pool was made up of two women and a few men aged 18 to 49.

Looked up from germline, CDR1 is GTSNPN and CDR2 is SVGIG (reference sequence). V gave up 0 bases and J gave up 1 base, with 6 bases separating them. CDR3 length equals 13 residues. Points from the study as a whole: Rarefaction exposed incomplete sorted-subset sequencing despite large depth. Naive subsets, compared against memory subsets, generally had larger estimated richness values.

Cells designated naive CD8 were CD45RO-negative and were positively selected for CCR7, with terminally differentiated effector memory CD45RA+ cells excluded. There were no recent acute infections or vaccinations among the donors, who were healthy HIV-negative adults. Regarding this clone: What it binds is unknown. Other DNA variants within this sample encode the same CDR3.

TCRdb keeps only in-frame clones here, not all; method: immunoSEQ multiplex PCR. The sample shows around 2,000,000 clones, 85% to 95% of them seen only once. Specimen: naive CD8+ T cells from PBMCs. The rearrangement links TRBV30 to TRBJ1-1; the D is unclear. The TCR sequence derives from a man younger than 35 in good health. Some clones in this sample may be carry-over from other donors' samples. The CDR3 region is CAWSVGRNTEAFF. The CDR3 region has the DNA TGTGCCTGGAGTGTAGGAAGGAACACTGAAGCTTTCTTT.